The entry that follows covers one TCR beta chain sequence. Its matching antigen is unknown. With 2 bases clipped from V and 3 bases from J, the junction kept 6 bases outside the gene matches. In germline, CDR1 is SGHTA, CDR2 FQGTGA. This CDR3 has 16 residues. The sample is drawn from a study of post-analysis software for immune sequencing data. Sequencing libraries made from TCR beta cDNA carried unique molecular identifiers. TCRdb processed the PCR reads anew with MiXCR; each CDR3 protein has one entry. The table shows hundreds of thousands of distinct CDR3 sequences, with approximately 53% occurring only once. Study outcomes and limitations: Patients used roughly five TRBV segments, including TRBV5-6, TRBV5-1 and TRBV20-1, more often than controls.

The sequence was collected from a girl aged 10 to 17 with multiple sclerosis. The chain is built from TRBV7-3 and TRBJ1-1, with 10 nucleotides matching TRBD1. Sequencing was performed on blood. The CDR3 nucleotides are TGTGCCAGCAGCTTAGAAGGGACAGGGGCGGACACTGAAGCTTTCTTT. It encodes CASSLEGTGADTEAFF.